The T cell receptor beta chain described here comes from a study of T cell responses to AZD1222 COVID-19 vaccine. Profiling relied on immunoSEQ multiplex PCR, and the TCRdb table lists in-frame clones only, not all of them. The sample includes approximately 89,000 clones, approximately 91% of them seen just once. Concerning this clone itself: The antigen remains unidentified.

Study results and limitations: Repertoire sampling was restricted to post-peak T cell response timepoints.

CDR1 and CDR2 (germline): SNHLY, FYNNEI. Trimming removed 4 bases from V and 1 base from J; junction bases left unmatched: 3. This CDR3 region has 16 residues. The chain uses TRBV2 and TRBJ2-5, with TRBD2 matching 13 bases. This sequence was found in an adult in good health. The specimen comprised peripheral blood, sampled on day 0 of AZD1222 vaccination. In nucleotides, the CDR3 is TGTGCCAGCAGTGTACTAGCGGGGGGGCGCCAAGAGACCCAGTACTTC. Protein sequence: CASSVLAGGRQETQYF.